Listed below are T cell receptor beta chains from one sample, sequenced in a study of cytomegalovirus exposure and HLA in healthy donors. Sequencing used immunoSEQ multiplex PCR; TCRdb keeps in-frame clones, though not all of them. The sample contains approximately 84,000 clones, about 77% of which appear only once. The sequenced material came from PBMCs. Receptor source: a male donor in good health and CMV-seropositive. The CDR3 runs from the conserved cysteine through the conserved F or W. A D gene is named only where the DNA matches it firmly. Some rows mark clone size as missing; the rest say once, few, many or name a class of expanded clone.

J | V | D | size | CDR3 | DNA
TRBJ1-2 | TRBV6-1 | . | few | CASRKQGDYGYTF | TGTGCCAGCAGAAAACAGGGAGACTATGGCTACACCTTC
TRBJ2-7 | TRBV9 | TRBD2 | . | CASSVDPGAGVINEQYF | TGTGCCAGCAGCGTAGACCCGGGAGCGGGAGTTATTAACGAGCAGTACTTC
TRBJ2-5 | TRBV28 | . | . | CASSNQGFQETQYF | TGTGCCAGCAGCAACCAGGGATTCCAAGAGACCCAGTACTTC
TRBJ2-7 | TRBV19 | TRBD2 | . | CASRPSGTYEQYF | TGTGCCAGTAGGCCTAGCGGGACCTACGAGCAGTACTTC
TRBJ2-7 | TRBV5-1 | . | . | CASSPQGNNYEQYF | TGCGCCAGCAGCCCGCAGGGGAATAACTACGAGCAGTACTTC
TRBJ1-5 | TRBV18 | . | . | CASSPPGRGGQGNQPQHF | TGTGCCAGCTCACCACCCGGGAGGGGAGGTCAAGGCAATCAGCCCCAGCATTTT
TRBJ2-7 | TRBV18 | TRBD2 | . | CASSPPGLAGGYEQYF | TGTGCCAGCTCACCACCGGGACTAGCGGGAGGATACGAGCAGTACTTC
TRBJ2-7 | TRBV7-6 | TRBD2 | . | CASSSPASGRGGEQYF | TGTGCCAGCAGCTCCCCGGCTAGCGGGAGAGGGGGCGAGCAGTACTTC
TRBJ1-1 | TRBV19 | . | . | CARQQGRDNTEAFF | TGTGCCAGGCAACAGGGTAGGGATAACACTGAAGCTTTCTTT
TRBJ2-4 | TRBV19 | TRBD2 | . | CASSIGGSDKNIQYF | TGTGCCAGTAGTATAGGCGGGAGTGACAAAAACATTCAGTACTTC
TRBJ1-5 | TRBV5-1 | . | . | CASSLGGLVGQPQHF | TGCGCCAGCAGCTTGGGTGGATTGGTGGGCCAGCCCCAGCATTTT
TRBJ1-5 | TRBV28 | . | few | CASTFANQPQHF | TGTGCCAGCACTTTCGCGAATCAGCCCCAGCATTTT
TRBJ2-1 | TRBV7-9 | . | . | CASSDTYNEQFF | TGTGCCAGCAGCGACACGTACAATGAGCAGTTCTTC
TRBJ2-3 | TRBV5-1 | . | . | CASSLGSTRDTQYF | TGCGCCAGCAGCTTGGGCTCCACGAGAGATACGCAGTATTTT
TRBJ1-1 | TRBV6-6 | . | . | CASSANSYTEAFF | TGTGCCAGCAGTGCGAATTCGTACACTGAAGCTTTCTTT
TRBJ2-1 | TRBV19 | TRBD2 | once | CASTQAGVSKQFF | TGTGCCAGTACCCAAGCGGGAGTAAGCAAGCAGTTCTTC
TRBJ2-7 | TRBV5-4 | TRBD2 | . | CASSLAPSGYEQYF | TGTGCCAGCAGCTTGGCCCCTAGCGGCTACGAGCAGTACTTC
TRBJ2-6 | TRBV27 | . | . | CASSAAASGANVLTF | TGTGCCAGCAGCGCAGCGGCCTCTGGGGCCAACGTCCTGACTTTC
TRBJ2-1 | TRBV5-1 | TRBD2 | . | CASSFASGRANEQFF | TGCGCCAGCAGCTTCGCTAGCGGGAGGGCGAATGAGCAGTTCTTC
TRBJ2-3 | TRBV10-3 | . | . | CAITDSTSTDTQYF | TGTGCCATCACCGACAGTACTAGCACAGATACGCAGTATTTT
TRBJ2-5 | TRBV19 | TRBD2 | . | CASSLRTSQETQYF | TGTGCCAGTAGCCTACGGACTAGCCAAGAGACCCAGTACTTC
TRBJ1-5 | TRBV2 | . | . | CASSVAGSNQPQHF | TGTGCCAGCAGTGTGGCGGGTAGCAATCAGCCCCAGCATTTT
TRBJ2-5 | TRBV29-1 | . | . | CSGGRIAEAQYF | TGCAGCGGGGGGAGGATTGCGGAGGCCCAGTACTTC
TRBJ2-7 | TRBV7-2 | . | . | CASSQGRTSVYF | TGTGCCAGCAGCCAAGGGAGGACCTCGGTGTACTTC
TRBJ1-4 | TRBV27 | . | . | CASSTSGRGHEKLFF | TGTGCCAGCAGTACCTCAGGCAGGGGACATGAAAAACTGTTTTTT
TRBJ2-3 | TRBV21-1 | . | . | CASSSPTSITDTQYF | TGTGCCAGCAGCAGCCCGACTAGCATCACAGATACGCAGTATTTT
TRBJ1-1 | TRBV19 | TRBD1 | . | CASSTGTGRDTEAFF | TGTGCCAGTAGTACAGGGACAGGGCGTGATACTGAAGCTTTCTTT
TRBJ1-1 | TRBV7-2 | TRBD1 | . | CASSTGQGKTEAFF | TGTGCCAGCAGCACGGGACAGGGAAAAACTGAAGCTTTCTTT
TRBJ2-5 | TRBV18 | TRBD2 | . | CASSPLATSGTPTPQYF | TGTGCCAGCTCACCCTTGGCGACTAGCGGGACTCCCACCCCACAGTACTTC
TRBJ1-5 | TRBV11-2 | . | . | CASSSGLEDYSNQPQHF | TGTGCCAGCAGCTCCGGGCTGGAGGACTATAGCAATCAGCCCCAGCATTTT
TRBJ2-2 | TRBV19 | TRBD2 | . | CASSIAGTSGSNTGELFF | TGTGCCAGTAGTATAGCGGGGACTAGCGGTTCGAACACCGGGGAGCTGTTTTTT
TRBJ2-7 | TRBV9 | TRBD2 | . | CASSVGTSGYEQYF | TGTGCCAGCAGCGTAGGGACTAGCGGCTACGAGCAGTACTTC
TRBJ2-1 | TRBV27 | . | . | CASSRPGVAYNEQFF | TGTGCCAGCAGTCGCCCGGGTGTGGCCTACAATGAGCAGTTCTTC
TRBJ2-1 | TRBV9 | TRBD2 | few | CARVQSGLEDNEQFF | TGTGCCAGGGTCCAATCGGGACTAGAGGACAATGAGCAGTTCTTC
TRBJ2-5 | TRBV28 | TRBD2 | . | CASSRGGQETQYF | TGTGCCAGCAGCCGGGGGGGCCAAGAGACCCAGTACTTC
TRBJ2-3 | TRBV5-6 | . | . | CASSQQGRDTQYF | TGTGCCAGCAGCCAACAGGGTCGAGATACGCAGTATTTT
TRBJ2-1 | TRBV18 | . | once | CASSPFSVTSSYNEQFF | TGTGCCAGCTCACCATTTAGCGTGACCTCCTCCTACAATGAGCAGTTCTTC
TRBJ1-5 | TRBV5-8 | . | . | CASRGGLIFGNQPQHF | TGTGCCAGCCGTGGGGGACTTATTTTCGGCAATCAGCCCCAGCATTTT
TRBJ2-7 | TRBV19 | . | . | CASSMAGIGSEQYF | TGTGCCAGTAGTATGGCAGGGATTGGTTCCGAGCAGTACTTC
TRBJ2-7 | TRBV27 | . | . | CATRAGAGSYEQYF | TGTGCCACCAGGGCGGGGGCCGGTTCCTACGAGCAGTACTTC
TRBJ2-7 | TRBV18 | TRBD2 | once | CASSPTFSPSGRVASEQYF | TGTGCCAGCTCACCAACATTTTCTCCTAGCGGGAGGGTAGCTAGCGAGCAGTACTTC
TRBJ2-2 | TRBV5-6 | . | . | CASSLVMRENTGELFF | TGTGCCAGCAGCTTGGTAATGCGGGAGAACACCGGGGAGCTGTTTTTT
TRBJ1-5 | TRBV21-1 | . | . | CASSIPWKGCSNQPQHF | TGTGCCAGCAGCATCCCTTGGAAGGGGTGTAGCAATCAGCCCCAGCATTTT
TRBJ1-4 | TRBV28 | . | . | CASSLRGRIEKLFF | TGTGCCAGCAGTTTGCGGGGACGGATTGAAAAACTGTTTTTT
TRBJ2-7 | TRBV20-1 | . | . | CSARGTGEYF | TGCAGTGCTAGAGGTACGGGGGAGTACTTC